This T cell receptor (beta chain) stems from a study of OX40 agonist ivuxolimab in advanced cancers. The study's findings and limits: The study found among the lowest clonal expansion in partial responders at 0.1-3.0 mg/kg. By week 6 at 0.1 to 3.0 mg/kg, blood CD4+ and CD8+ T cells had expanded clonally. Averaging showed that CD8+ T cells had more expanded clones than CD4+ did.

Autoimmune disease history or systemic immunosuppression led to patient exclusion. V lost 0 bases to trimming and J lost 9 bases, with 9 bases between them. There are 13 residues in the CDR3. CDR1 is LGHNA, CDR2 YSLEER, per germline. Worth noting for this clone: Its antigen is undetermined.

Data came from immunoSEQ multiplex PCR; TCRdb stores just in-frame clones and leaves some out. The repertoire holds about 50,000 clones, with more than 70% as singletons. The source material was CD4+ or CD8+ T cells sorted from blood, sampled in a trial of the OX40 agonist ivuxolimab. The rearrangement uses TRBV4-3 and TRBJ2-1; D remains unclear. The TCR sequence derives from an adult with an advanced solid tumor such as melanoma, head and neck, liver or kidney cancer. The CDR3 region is CASSQDLVSEQFF. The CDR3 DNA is TGCGCCAGCAGCCAAGATCTTGTGAGTGAGCAGTTCTTC.